This T cell receptor (beta chain) was recorded in a study of shared clonotypes between healthy human individuals. The protocol was immunoSEQ multiplex PCR, while the TCRdb copy is restricted to in-frame clones and leaves out a portion. Of about 2.1 million clones listed, roughly 91% are singletons. As for this clone: The antigen is not known. At one end, the junction sequence differs from germline, possibly due to a read error.

Study-level points and caveats: A limitation of the genetic and exposure-history diversity represented arose from few donors.

There are 15 residues in the CDR3. CDR1 and CDR2 (germline): SNHLY, FYNNEI. Terminally differentiated effector memory CD45RA+ cells were left out of the naive CD8 fraction, which was CD45RO-negative and positively selected for CCR7. Source material: naive CD8+ T cells from PBMCs. This chain joins TRBV2 and TRBJ2-3; 7 positions match TRBD1. The clonotype originates from a man younger than 35 in good health. Some clones in this sample may be carry-over from other donors' samples. In DNA, the CDR3 is TGTGCCAGTTACGAAACGAGAGGGGGCACAAATACGCAGTATTTT. This encodes CASYETRGGTNTQYF.